The 18 T cell receptor beta chains reported below all come from one sample, sequenced in a study of a mutant IDH1 vaccine in newly diagnosed glioma. Indicated time point: week 47, end of study. Vaccinated patients received 300 ug of mutant IDH1 20-mer peptide per dose, with topical imiquimod. These receptors' antigens are unknown. TCRdb's copy holds only in-frame clones and misses some; the assay was immunoSEQ multiplex PCR. The sample shows approximately 56,000 clones, less than 70% of them seen only once. The sequencing used peripheral blood mononuclear cells (PBMCs), collected from a glioma patient whose treatment included an IDH1 peptide vaccine. The receptors originated from a middle-aged man with glioma. Some clones in this sample may be carry-over from other donors' samples.

The chain uses TRBV13 and TRBJ2-1, with TRBD2 matching over 8 bases. Looked up from germline, CDR1 is PRHDT and CDR2 is FYEKMQ (reference sequence). The CDR3 runs 15 residues. Unmatched junction bases numbered 3, after V lost 2 bases and J lost 3 bases. CDR3 protein: CASSLQRGSYNEQFF. CDR3 sequence (DNA): TGTGCCAGCAGCTTACAGCGGGGGAGCTACAATGAGCAGTTCTTC.

The chain couples TRBV13 to TRBJ2-5, with D unclear. Trimming shortened V by 4 bases and J by 5 bases, and 8 bases separated the two germline ends. The CDR3 is 12 amino acids. In germline, CDR1 is PRHDT, CDR2 FYEKMQ (reference sequence). The CDR3 region is CASSSYGETQYF. Written as DNA, the CDR3 is TGTGCCAGCAGCTCGTACGGGGAGACCCAGTACTTC.

The chain couples TRBV19 to TRBJ2-2; D is possibly TRBD2 (5 bases). Germline CDR1 and CDR2: LNHDA and SQIVND (reference sequence). CDR3 length: 17 residues. V lost 5 bases and J lost 3, with 19 bases in between. The CDR3 region is CASSPRRAGQDTGELFF. CDR3 in DNA: TGTGCCAGTAGTCCCCGGCGGGCCGGCCAAGACACCGGGGAGCTGTTTTTT.

This sequence joins TRBV7-8 and TRBJ2-5; 11 nucleotides match TRBD2. The CDR3 has 15 amino acids. The ends lost 3 bases at V and 2 bases at J; junction bases unmatched: 2. CDR1 is SGHVS and CDR2 is FQNEAQ in the germline V gene. The CDR3: CASSLGLAEQETQYF. CDR3 nucleotides: TGTGCCAGCAGCTTGGGACTAGCGGAGCAAGAGACCCAGTACTTC. The full variable domain, with the rest looked up from reference TRBV7-8 and TRBJ2-5, is GAGVSQSPRYKVAKRGQDVALRCDPISGHVSLFWYQQALGQGPEFLTYFQNEAQLDKSGLPSDRFFAERPEGSVSTLKIQRTQQEDSAVYLCASSLGLAEQETQYFGPGTRLLVL.

This clone was seen a handful of times. This sequence joins TRBV29-1 and TRBJ2-1; D unclear. With 2 bases removed from V and 10 bases from J, the gap between germline ends came to 9 bases. Germline V gene data show CDR1 as SQVTM and CDR2 as ANQGSEA. The CDR3 has 11 residues. DNA of the CDR3: TGCAGCGTTGAATCGAACAGCGAGCAGTTCTTC. It translates to CSVESNSEQFF.

The chain has TRBV6-5 and TRBJ1-6; D not resolved. V lost 0 bases and J lost 13, with 13 bases in between. CDR3 size: 14 residues. Per germline, CDR1 MNHEY and CDR2 SVGAGI. Here the CDR3 DNA reads TGTGCCAGCAGTTACTCCCCGGCAGGAGAGCCCCTCCACTTT. Its translation: CASSYSPAGEPLHF.

This clone was counted a single time. The chain uses TRBV2 and TRBJ1-4; 12 positions match TRBD1. V was pared by 6 bases and J by 2 bases, with 7 bases of the junction left unmatched. In germline, CDR1 is SNHLY, CDR2 FYNNEI. The CDR3 runs 17 residues. Here the CDR3 reads CASRLGQGAHTNEKLFF. The CDR3 coding sequence is TGTGCCAGCAGGTTGGGACAGGGGGCGCATACTAATGAAAAACTGTTTTTT.

This clone came up a few times. This chain uses TRBV11-3 with TRBJ2-3, with D possibly TRBD2 on 5 matching bases. The CDR3 is 14 residues long. Trimming took 0 bases from V and 2 from J, leaving 6 bases between them. Germline values: CDR1 SGHNT, CDR2 YENEEA. CDR3 DNA sequence: TGTGCCAGCAGCTTAGAAGCGGCCACAGATACGCAGTATTTT. Encoded protein: CASSLEAATDTQYF.

This sequence joins TRBV30 and TRBJ1-4; D is undetermined. CDR1 is GTSNPN, CDR2 SVGIG, per germline (reference sequence). Between the trimmed V and J ends, which lost 1 base and 5 bases, there was a span of 14 bases. There are 15 residues in the CDR3. DNA of the CDR3: TGTGCCTGGAGTGGTTTTGGACTGCGGAATGAAAAACTGTTTTTT. Its protein product is CAWSGFGLRNEKLFF.

This clone occurred a few times. This rearrangement joins TRBV6-9 to TRBJ2-7; TRBD1 is a possible D gene (6 bases). The CDR3 covers 13 residues. V shed 6 bases and J shed 3 bases, with 12 bases lying between them. From germline, CDR1 is MNHGY and CDR2 SVAAGI. CDR3: CASSLRGGYEQYF. The CDR3 nucleotides are TGTGCCAGCAGCCTGAGAGGGGGCTACGAGCAGTACTTC.

This chain links TRBV5-8 with TRBJ1-6; 9 positions match TRBD1. Germline-derived CDR1 and CDR2 are SGHTS and YDEGEE. The trim removed 5 bases at V and 8 bases at J, leaving 11 bases unmatched. The CDR3 is 16 residues long. The CDR3 sequence is CASSLDRGALYSPLHF. The CDR3 DNA follows: TGTGCCAGCAGTCTAGACAGGGGGGCCTTATATTCACCCCTCCACTTT.

The gene calls are TRBV2 and TRBJ1-2; 8 bases fit TRBD1. Germline loops: CDR1 SNHLY, CDR2 FYNNEI. With V trimmed by 8 bases and J by 4 bases, 15 bases remained unmatched. The CDR3 runs 16 residues. CDR3 residues: CASGLSGTGSAYGYTF. The CDR3, as DNA: TGTGCCAGCGGGTTATCCGGGACAGGATCGGCCTATGGCTACACCTTC.

This clone was seen only once. The chain has TRBV9 and TRBJ1-2; possibly TRBD1 for D (5 bases). The V gene's germline CDR1 is SGDLS and CDR2 YYNGEE. Deletions cut 0 bases from V and 6 bases from J, with 9 bases between. The CDR3 consists of 13 residues. The CDR3 sequence: CASSVGGGDGYTF. In DNA, the CDR3 is TGTGCCAGCAGCGTAGGAGGAGGGGATGGCTACACCTTC.

The rearrangement links TRBV4-1 to TRBJ2-2; a weak D match, TRBD1 (6 bases). V was shortened by 3 bases and J by 1 base, with 15 bases between the two germline ends. Germline V lookup: CDR1 MGHRA, CDR2 YSYEKL. The length of the CDR3 is 17 residues. The CDR3 bases are TGCGCCAGCAGCCATGTTACGGGACACCTGAACACCGGGGAGCTGTTTTTT. Protein product: CASSHVTGHLNTGELFF.

The sample holds a few counts of this clone. The J gene is TRBJ2-3, the V gene TRBV29-1, with 16 bases identical to TRBD2. V lost 6 bases to trimming and J lost 0 bases; unmatched junction nucleotides: 3. Germline lookup yields CDR1 SQVTM and CDR2 ANQGSEA. CDR3 length: 16 amino acids. In nucleotides, the CDR3 is TGCAGCGTGGGACTAGCGGGGGGGCTAAGCACAGATACGCAGTATTTT. Protein: CSVGLAGGLSTDTQYF.

V gene TRBV7-2 combines with J gene TRBJ2-3; D remains unclear. CDR3 size: 12 residues. V shed 5 bases and J shed 2 bases, with 5 bases lying between them. Germline CDR1 is SGHTA and CDR2 is FQGNSA. The CDR3 region is CASSLYTDTQYF. In DNA, the CDR3 is TGTGCCAGCAGCCTCTACACAGATACGCAGTATTTT.

This clone has just a few counts. The chain employs TRBV20-1 and TRBJ1-1, with D unclear. Trimming removed 6 bases from V and 7 bases from J, with 12 bases in between. In germline, CDR1 is DFQATT, CDR2 SNEGSKA (reference sequence). This CDR3 is built from 11 residues. The CDR3 coding sequence is TGCAGTGCCCCTTGGAGCGATGAAGCTTTCTTT. This gives the protein CSAPWSDEAFF.

This chain joins TRBV5-5 and TRBJ1-4; 8 nucleotides agree with TRBD1. Per the germline V gene, CDR1 is SGHKS and CDR2 is YYEKEE (reference sequence). With 4 bases clipped from V and 7 bases from J, the junction kept 9 bases outside the gene matches. The CDR3 loop spans 15 amino acids. CDR3 DNA sequence: TGTGCCAGCAGCCTTGGACAGGGAATTGCTGAAAAACTGTTTTTT. Encoded protein: CASSLGQGIAEKLFF.